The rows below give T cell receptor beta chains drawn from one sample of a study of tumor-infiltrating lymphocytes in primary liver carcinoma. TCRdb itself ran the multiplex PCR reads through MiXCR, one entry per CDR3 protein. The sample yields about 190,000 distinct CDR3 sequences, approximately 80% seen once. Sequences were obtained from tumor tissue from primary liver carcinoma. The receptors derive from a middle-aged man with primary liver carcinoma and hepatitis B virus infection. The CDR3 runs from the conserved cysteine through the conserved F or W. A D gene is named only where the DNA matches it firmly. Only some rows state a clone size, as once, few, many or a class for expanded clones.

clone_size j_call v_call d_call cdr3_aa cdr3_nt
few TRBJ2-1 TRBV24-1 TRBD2 CATSDRGGSYNEQFF TGTGCCACCAGTGACCGGGGAGGGTCCTACAATGAGCAGTTCTTC
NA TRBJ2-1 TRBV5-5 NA CVSSARQEAQNEQFF TGTGTCAGCAGCGCCAGACAGGAGGCGCAAAATGAGCAGTTCTTC
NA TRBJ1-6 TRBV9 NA CASSLGSNSPLQF TGTGCCAGCAGTCTGGGTTCAAATTCACCCCTCCAATTT
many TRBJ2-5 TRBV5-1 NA CASSLGAGTQETQYF TGCGCCAGCAGCTTGGGGGCCGGGACCCAAGAGACCCAGTACTTC
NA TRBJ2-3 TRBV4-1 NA CGSNQDPSGRDTQYF TGCGGAAGCAACCAAGATCCGAGTGGAAGGGATACGCAGTATTTT
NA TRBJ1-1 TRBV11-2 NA CGSSLVGVGSLNTEAFF TGTGGTAGCAGCTTAGTGGGGGTCGGCAGTTTGAACACTGAAGCTTTCTTT
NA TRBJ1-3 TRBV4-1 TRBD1 CTSSQPGQGSGIVNTIYF TGCACCAGCAGCCAACCGGGACAGGGGTCGGGCATTGTAAACACCATATATTTT
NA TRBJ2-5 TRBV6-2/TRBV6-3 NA CASSHQARGWDQETQYF TGTGCCAGCAGTCACCAAGCGAGGGGCTGGGACCAAGAGACCCAGTACTTC
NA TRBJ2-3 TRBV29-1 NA CSVAGVDGRSTVTQYF TGCAGCGTCGCTGGAGTGGATGGACGTAGCACAGTCACGCAGTATTTT
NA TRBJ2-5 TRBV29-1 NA CSVSSRRRETQYF TGCAGCGTTTCATCAAGGAGGAGGGAGACCCAGTACTTC
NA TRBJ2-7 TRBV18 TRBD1 CASSGTVSYEQYF TGTGCCAGCTCAGGGACAGTCTCCTACGAGCAGTACTTC
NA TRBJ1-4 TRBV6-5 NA CVSKQGRATNEKLFF TGTGTCAGCAAACAGGGAAGAGCAACTAATGAAAAACTGTTTTTT
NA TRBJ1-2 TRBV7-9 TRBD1 CASSLPTEGTAYVYTF TGTGCCAGCAGCTTACCGACAGAAGGGACAGCTTATGTCTACACCTTC
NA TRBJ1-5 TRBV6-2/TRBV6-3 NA CASSHSLRTLAPNQPPHF TGTGCCAGCAGTCACAGCCTTCGGACTTTGGCCCCGAATCAGCCCCCGCATTTT
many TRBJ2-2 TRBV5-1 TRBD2 CASSPLFSGSGTGELFF TGCGCCAGCAGCCCCCTCTTTAGCGGGAGTGGCACCGGGGAGCTGTTTTTT
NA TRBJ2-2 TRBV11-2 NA CVSSLNANTGELYF TGTGTCAGTAGCTTAAACGCGAACACCGGGGAGCTGTATTTT